The 2 T cell receptor beta chains listed next were all sequenced from one sample in a study of T cell changes during pregnancy in multiple sclerosis. Method: immunoSEQ multiplex PCR; TCRdb's copy keeps in-frame clones and lacks some. The sample contains about 63,000 clones, under 95% of which appear only once. This specimen was CD8+ T cells from peripheral blood mononuclear cells, taken in the second trimester of pregnancy. These receptors all stem from a female donor with multiple sclerosis, enrolled in a pregnancy study.

The CDR3 reads CASSQDAAGLKTQYF. The CDR3, as DNA: TGCGCCAGCAGCCAAGATGCGGCGGGACTTAAGACCCAGTACTTC. The chain links TRBV4-3 to TRBJ2-5; perhaps TRBD2 as D (6 bases). Germline V gives CDR1 LGHNA, CDR2 YSLEER. The CDR3 spans 15 residues. The V end was cut by 0 bases, the J end by 6 bases, with 14 bases between.

The V call is TRBV27, the J call TRBJ2-2; TRBD2 is a possible D gene (6 bases). Trimming shortened V by 2 bases and J by 6 bases, and 10 bases separated the two germline ends. Germline-derived CDR1 and CDR2 are MNHEY and SMNVEV (reference sequence). The CDR3 totals 14 residues. The CDR3 DNA reads as TGTGCCAGCAGTTTACACCCGGGGGCCGGGGAGCTGTTTTTT. It is translated as CASSLHPGAGELFF.